A selection of T cell receptor beta chains follows, all from one sample in a study of OX40 agonist ivuxolimab in advanced cancers. The assay was immunoSEQ multiplex PCR, and TCRdb's table has in-frame clones only and misses some. The sample has tens of thousands of clones, about 90% seen once. The sample in question was CD4+ or CD8+ T cells sorted from blood, obtained in a trial of the OX40 agonist ivuxolimab. Source of these receptors: an adult with an advanced solid tumor such as melanoma, head and neck, liver or kidney cancer. CDR3s include the opening cysteine and the closing phenylalanine or tryptophan. The D gene is left open where the match is weak. Clone size is not always given. Where it is, it says once, few, many or a class for expanded clones.

CDR3: CASSDLHNEQFF
DNA: TGTGCCAGCAGCGACCTACACAATGAGCAGTTCTTC
D: -
size: -
J: TRBJ2-1
V: TRBV13

CDR3: CASVLPGGGAYTEAFF
DNA: TGTGCTAGTGTTTTACCTGGAGGGGGGGCGTACACTGAAGCTTTCTTT
D: -
size: -
J: TRBJ1-1
V: TRBV12-5

CDR3: CAIRGTDNYGYTF
DNA: TGTGCCATCAGAGGGACAGACAACTATGGCTACACCTTC
D: TRBD1
size: once
J: TRBJ1-2
V: TRBV10-3

CDR3: CASSEGTSFDNEQFF
DNA: TGTGCCAGCAGTGAAGGGACTAGCTTCGACAATGAGCAGTTCTTC
D: TRBD2
size: -
J: TRBJ2-1
V: TRBV6-1

CDR3: CASSQGENSYNEQFF
DNA: TGTGCCAGCAGCCAAGGGGAAAACTCCTACAATGAGCAGTTCTTC
D: -
size: -
J: TRBJ2-1
V: TRBV4-2

CDR3: CASSLTGEYGYTF
DNA: TGTGCCAGCAGCTTAACAGGGGAGTATGGCTACACCTTC
D: TRBD1
size: once
J: TRBJ1-2
V: TRBV7-6

CDR3: CATLTGRPGDEQYF
DNA: TGTGCCACCCTGACAGGGAGGCCGGGTGACGAGCAGTACTTC
D: -
size: -
J: TRBJ2-7
V: TRBV25-1

CDR3: CASTRSRGAASGSPLHF
DNA: TGTGCCAGCACCCGAAGTAGGGGGGCAGCGTCAGGGTCACCCCTCCACTTT
D: -
size: -
J: TRBJ1-6
V: TRBV27

CDR3: CAGSPPGLAGNASSYEQYF
DNA: TGTGCCGGCAGCCCTCCGGGACTAGCGGGTAATGCGAGCTCCTACGAGCAGTACTTC
D: TRBD2
size: once
J: TRBJ2-7
V: TRBV7-2

CDR3: CASSFTGTGSYNEQFF
DNA: TGTGCCAGTAGTTTCACCGGGACAGGGTCCTACAATGAGCAGTTCTTC
D: TRBD1
size: -
J: TRBJ2-1
V: TRBV19

CDR3: CASSLSRGTYEQYF
DNA: TGTGCCAGCAGCTTATCCCGGGGAACCTACGAGCAGTACTTC
D: -
size: -
J: TRBJ2-7
V: TRBV7-3

CDR3: CASSRFATGTGPPSYNEQFF
DNA: TGTGCCAGCAGCCGTTTCGCTACCGGGACAGGCCCCCCATCCTACAATGAGCAGTTCTTC
D: TRBD1
size: -
J: TRBJ2-1
V: TRBV7-7

CDR3: CASSPRDFTDTQYF
DNA: TGTGCCAGCAGCCCTCGGGACTTCACAGATACGCAGTATTTT
D: -
size: -
J: TRBJ2-3
V: TRBV7-2

CDR3: CASSAGNTGELFF
DNA: TGTGCCAGCTCGGCAGGGAACACCGGGGAGCTGTTTTTT
D: -
size: once
J: TRBJ2-2
V: TRBV6-1

CDR3: CASSSGTAYEQYF
DNA: TGTGCCAGCAGCTCTGGGACAGCCTACGAGCAGTACTTC
D: TRBD1
size: -
J: TRBJ2-7
V: TRBV13

CDR3: CASSEYRGKSDTQYF
DNA: TGCGCCAGCAGTGAATACAGGGGGAAATCAGATACGCAGTATTTT
D: TRBD1
size: -
J: TRBJ2-3
V: TRBV10-1

CDR3: CASSVDRDRGGTEAFF
DNA: TGTGCCAGCAGCGTGGACCGGGACAGGGGAGGAACTGAAGCTTTCTTT
D: TRBD1
size: -
J: TRBJ1-1
V: TRBV9

CDR3: CASSLILESEAFF
DNA: TGTGCCAGCAGCTTAATCTTAGAGTCTGAAGCTTTCTTT
D: -
size: -
J: TRBJ1-1
V: TRBV7-9

CDR3: CASSSPDRGNYEQYF
DNA: TGCGCCAGCAGCTCCCCGGACAGGGGCAACTACGAGCAGTACTTC
D: TRBD1
size: few
J: TRBJ2-7
V: TRBV5-1

CDR3: CASSAYRTGSTYGYTF
DNA: TGTGCCAGCAGCGCCTATCGGACAGGCTCCACTTATGGCTACACCTTC
D: TRBD1
size: -
J: TRBJ1-2
V: TRBV7-6

CDR3: CSGEWGTGELFF
DNA: TGCAGCGGGGAATGGGGGACCGGGGAGCTGTTTTTT
D: -
size: -
J: TRBJ2-2
V: TRBV29-1

CDR3: CASSVGTEYSNQPQHF
DNA: TGTGCCAGCAGTGTGGGGACGGAGTATAGCAATCAGCCCCAGCATTTT
D: -
size: -
J: TRBJ1-5
V: TRBV2

CDR3: CSVVGTGNTEAFF
DNA: TGCAGCGTTGTTGGGACAGGGAACACTGAAGCTTTCTTT
D: TRBD1
size: -
J: TRBJ1-1
V: TRBV29-1

CDR3: CASSQFGSGINEKLFF
DNA: TGTGCCAGCAGCCAATTTGGGTCTGGGATTAATGAAAAACTGTTTTTT
D: -
size: -
J: TRBJ1-4
V: TRBV14

CDR3: CASSYSAQGNIQYF
DNA: TGTGCCAGCAGTTACTCGGCCCAGGGGAACATTCAGTACTTC
D: -
size: -
J: TRBJ2-4
V: TRBV6-6

CDR3: CASAGTGLLLREQYF
DNA: TGTGCCAGCGCCGGGACAGGATTGCTTCTACGCGAGCAGTACTTC
D: TRBD1
size: -
J: TRBJ2-7
V: TRBV2

CDR3: CASSPPAGARTGELFF
DNA: TGTGCCAGCAGCCCCCCAGCAGGGGCGCGTACCGGGGAGCTGTTTTTT
D: -
size: -
J: TRBJ2-2
V: TRBV7-9

CDR3: CSVEWVGSNTGELFF
DNA: TGCAGCGTTGAATGGGTGGGATCGAACACCGGGGAGCTGTTTTTT
D: -
size: -
J: TRBJ2-2
V: TRBV29-1

CDR3: CASTMGGYGYTF
DNA: TGTGCCAGCACCATGGGGGGATATGGCTACACCTTC
D: -
size: -
J: TRBJ1-2
V: TRBV6-1

CDR3: CAISEVAKPYEQYF
DNA: TGTGCCATCAGTGAGGTCGCAAAGCCCTACGAGCAGTACTTC
D: -
size: once
J: TRBJ2-7
V: TRBV10-3

CDR3: CASSDRGRTDTQYF
DNA: TGCGCCAGCAGCGACAGGGGGCGCACAGATACGCAGTATTTT
D: TRBD1
size: -
J: TRBJ2-3
V: TRBV5-1

CDR3: CASSVDRTDEQYF
DNA: TGTGCCAGCAGCGTCGACAGGACCGACGAGCAGTACTTC
D: -
size: -
J: TRBJ2-7
V: TRBV9

CDR3: CASIARSTSYEQYF
DNA: TGTGCCAGCATAGCTAGGAGTACCTCCTACGAGCAGTACTTC
D: -
size: -
J: TRBJ2-7
V: TRBV2

CDR3: CASSLSSGEQYF
DNA: TGTGCCAGCAGCTTATCTAGTGGCGAGCAGTACTTC
D: -
size: -
J: TRBJ2-7
V: TRBV11-3

CDR3: CASSRDRVQDTQYF
DNA: TGTGCCAGCAGTCGGGACAGGGTCCAAGATACGCAGTATTTT
D: TRBD1
size: -
J: TRBJ2-3
V: TRBV9

CDR3: CASRLSGGAGDTQYF
DNA: TGTGCCAGCAGATTGAGTGGGGGGGCCGGAGATACGCAGTATTTT
D: -
size: -
J: TRBJ2-3
V: TRBV9

CDR3: CASSGMQGAYYNYGYTF
DNA: TGTGCCAGCAGTGGCATGCAGGGAGCTTACTATAACTATGGCTACACCTTC
D: -
size: -
J: TRBJ1-2
V: TRBV6-1

CDR3: CASSLSGRGDHEQYF
DNA: TGTGCCAGCAGTTTATCCGGTCGGGGGGACCACGAGCAGTACTTC
D: TRBD2
size: -
J: TRBJ2-7
V: TRBV27

CDR3: CASSVTRTSTDTQYF
DNA: TGCGCCAGCAGTGTGACCAGGACCAGCACAGATACGCAGTATTTT
D: -
size: once
J: TRBJ2-3
V: TRBV10-1

CDR3: CASSGTGASYEQYF
DNA: TGCGCCAGCAGCGGGACAGGTGCCTCCTACGAGCAGTACTTC
D: TRBD1
size: -
J: TRBJ2-7
V: TRBV5-1

CDR3: CASTVSLLYGYTF
DNA: TGTGCCAGCACCGTGTCCCTGCTCTATGGCTACACCTTC
D: -
size: once
J: TRBJ1-2
V: TRBV9

CDR3: CASSRKPSGGAGGELFF
DNA: TGCGCCAGCAGCCGGAAACCTAGCGGGGGGGCCGGCGGGGAGCTGTTTTTT
D: TRBD2
size: -
J: TRBJ2-2
V: TRBV5-1

CDR3: CASSEGLAGYYEQYF
DNA: TGTGCCAGCAGCGAGGGACTAGCGGGATACTACGAGCAGTACTTC
D: TRBD2
size: -
J: TRBJ2-7
V: TRBV7-6

CDR3: CASKGQGALGHEQYF
DNA: TGTGCCAGCAAGGGACAGGGGGCTTTGGGCCACGAGCAGTACTTC
D: TRBD1
size: -
J: TRBJ2-7
V: TRBV27

CDR3: CASSPSGGAYNEQFF
DNA: TGTGCCAGCAGCCCGAGCGGGGGGGCCTACAATGAGCAGTTCTTC
D: TRBD2
size: -
J: TRBJ2-1
V: TRBV7-3

CDR3: CAWSWGRSSTDTQYF
DNA: TGTGCCTGGAGTTGGGGCAGGTCTAGCACAGATACGCAGTATTTT
D: -
size: -
J: TRBJ2-3
V: TRBV30

CDR3: CASSLTMGGNEAFF
DNA: TGTGCCAGCAGCTTAACGATGGGGGGGAATGAAGCTTTCTTT
D: -
size: -
J: TRBJ1-1
V: TRBV11-2

CDR3: CASSPRTSGRYNEQFF
DNA: TGTGCCAGCAGTCCAAGGACTAGCGGTAGATACAATGAGCAGTTCTTC
D: TRBD2
size: -
J: TRBJ2-1
V: TRBV27

CDR3: CASSLSGSIETQYF
DNA: TGTGCCAGCAGCCTTAGCGGGAGTATAGAGACCCAGTACTTC
D: TRBD2
size: once
J: TRBJ2-5
V: TRBV7-3

CDR3: CASSLAPSGRREQYF
DNA: TGTGCCAGCAGCTTAGCGCCGAGCGGGAGGCGGGAGCAGTACTTC
D: TRBD2
size: -
J: TRBJ2-7
V: TRBV7-9

CDR3: CATSRDWGGELFF
DNA: TGTGCCACCAGCAGAGATTGGGGCGGGGAGCTGTTTTTT
D: -
size: -
J: TRBJ2-2
V: TRBV15

CDR3: CASSEAGSYEQYF
DNA: TGTGCCAGCAGTGAAGCAGGCTCCTACGAGCAGTACTTC
D: -
size: -
J: TRBJ2-7
V: TRBV6-1

CDR3: CASSEAGATNYGYTF
DNA: TGTGCCAGCAGTGAAGCGGGAGCAACTAACTATGGCTACACCTTC
D: -
size: -
J: TRBJ1-2
V: TRBV2

CDR3: CASSLDPAGYEQYF
DNA: TGCGCCAGCAGCTTGGATCCCGCAGGATACGAGCAGTACTTC
D: -
size: -
J: TRBJ2-7
V: TRBV5-1

CDR3: CASSLGFQGARNQPQHF
DNA: TGTGCCAGCAGCTTAGGCTTCCAGGGGGCGCGGAATCAGCCCCAGCATTTT
D: TRBD1
size: -
J: TRBJ1-5
V: TRBV7-2

CDR3: CASSPGQVEGELFF
DNA: TGTGCCAGCAGCCCAGGACAGGTAGAAGGGGAGCTGTTTTTT
D: TRBD1
size: -
J: TRBJ2-2
V: TRBV7-6

CDR3: CASRGSHEQYF
DNA: TGTGCCAGTAGGGGAAGTCACGAGCAGTACTTC
D: -
size: -
J: TRBJ2-7
V: TRBV19

CDR3: CASSSDRVNGKLFF
DNA: TGTGCCAGCAGCTCCGACAGGGTAAACGGAAAACTGTTTTTT
D: TRBD1
size: -
J: TRBJ1-4
V: TRBV5-6